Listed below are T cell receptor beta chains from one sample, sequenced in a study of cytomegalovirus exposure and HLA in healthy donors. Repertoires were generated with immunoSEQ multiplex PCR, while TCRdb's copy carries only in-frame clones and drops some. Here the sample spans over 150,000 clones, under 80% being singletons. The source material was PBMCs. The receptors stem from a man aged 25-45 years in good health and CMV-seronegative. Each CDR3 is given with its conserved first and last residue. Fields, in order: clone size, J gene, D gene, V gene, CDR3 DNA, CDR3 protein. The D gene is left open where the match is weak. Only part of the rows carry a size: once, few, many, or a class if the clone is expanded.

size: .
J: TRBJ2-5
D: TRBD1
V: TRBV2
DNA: TGTGCCAGCAGTTCACGGACAGGGTCCGGGACCCAGTACTTC
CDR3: CASSSRTGSGTQYF

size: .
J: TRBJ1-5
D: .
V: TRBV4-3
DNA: TGCGCCAGCAGCCAAAACCAGGGGAATAATCAGCCCCAGCATTTT
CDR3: CASSQNQGNNQPQHF

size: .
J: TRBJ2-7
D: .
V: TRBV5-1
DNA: TGCGCCAGCAGCTTGGGTGGGGCCCCCTACGAGCAGTACTTC
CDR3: CASSLGGAPYEQYF

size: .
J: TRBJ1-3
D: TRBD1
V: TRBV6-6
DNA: TGTGCCAGCAGCCCCCACACAGGGGGCTCTGGAAACACCATATATTTT
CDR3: CASSPHTGGSGNTIYF

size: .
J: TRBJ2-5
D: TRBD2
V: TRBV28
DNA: TGTGCCAGCAGGACCCCGGGACTAGCGGGGGAAGAGACCCAGTACTTC
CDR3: CASRTPGLAGEETQYF

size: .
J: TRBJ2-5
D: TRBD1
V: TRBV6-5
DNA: TGTGCCAGCATACCCTCGGACAGGGGGCAAGAGACCCAGTACTTC
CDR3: CASIPSDRGQETQYF

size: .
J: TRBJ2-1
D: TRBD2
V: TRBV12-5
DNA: TGTGCTAGTGGCCCTAGCGGGGGAGACAATGAGCAGTTCTTC
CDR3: CASGPSGGDNEQFF

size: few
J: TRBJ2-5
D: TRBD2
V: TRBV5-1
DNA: TGCGCCAGCAGCTTGGGACTCGGGGGGCAAGAGACCCAGTACTTC
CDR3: CASSLGLGGQETQYF

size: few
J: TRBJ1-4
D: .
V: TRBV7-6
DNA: TGTGCCAGCAGCCGCAGGGTAGGGGTTGAAAAACTGTTTTTT
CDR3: CASSRRVGVEKLFF

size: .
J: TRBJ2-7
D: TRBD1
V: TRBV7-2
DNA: TGTGCCAGCAGCCTCTACGGGACAGGGGGCGCCTCCTACGAGCAGTACTTC
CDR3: CASSLYGTGGASYEQYF

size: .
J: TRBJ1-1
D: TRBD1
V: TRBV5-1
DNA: TGCGCCAGCAGCTTGGAACAGGGGGACACTGAAGCTTTCTTT
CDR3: CASSLEQGDTEAFF

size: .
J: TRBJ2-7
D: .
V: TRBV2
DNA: TGTGCCAGCAGTGAATGGGACACGTATTACGAGCAGTACTTC
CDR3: CASSEWDTYYEQYF

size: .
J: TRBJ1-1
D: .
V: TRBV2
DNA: TGTGCCAGCAGTGAACAGAGACAGGTGAACACTGAAGCTTTCTTT
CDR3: CASSEQRQVNTEAFF

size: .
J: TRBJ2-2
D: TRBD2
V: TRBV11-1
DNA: TGTGCCAGCAGCTTGGGGTCTAGCGGGGCCGCGTCGAACACCGGGGAGCTGTTTTTT
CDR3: CASSLGSSGAASNTGELFF

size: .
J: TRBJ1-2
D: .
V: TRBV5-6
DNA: TGTGCCAGCGGTATAGCGGGGGTTCAGGGCTACACCTTC
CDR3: CASGIAGVQGYTF

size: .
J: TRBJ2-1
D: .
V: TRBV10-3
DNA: TGTGCCGTACAGGAAACGATCTTAAGCTCCTACAATGAGCAGTTCTTC
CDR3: CAVQETILSSYNEQFF

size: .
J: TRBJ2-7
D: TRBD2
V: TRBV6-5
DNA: TGTGCCAGCAGTTACCGGCGGGGGGTCAATCTTGGGCAGTACTTC
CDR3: CASSYRRGVNLGQYF

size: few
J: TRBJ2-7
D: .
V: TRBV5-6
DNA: TGTGCCAGCAGCCGGTCCAGGGGTCCCTCCTACGAGCAGTACTTC
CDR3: CASSRSRGPSYEQYF